Below, 13 T cell receptor beta chains from the same sample are listed, as sequenced in a study of blood T cell repertoires in COVID-19. Assay: immunoSEQ multiplex PCR; the TCRdb copy retains only in-frame clones and omits some. The sample consists of roughly 93,000 clones, about 85% of them appearing once. The sequencing input was peripheral blood. All receptors derive from a woman of 80 years or more with acute or convalescent COVID-19.

The V and J genes are TRBV5-6 and TRBJ1-3; D gene uncertain. The V gene lost 0 bases and the J gene lost 0 bases, with 7 bases spanning the gap. The CDR3 loop spans 15 amino acids. Germline assignment: CDR1 SGHDT and CDR2 YYEEEE. The CDR3 DNA reads TGTGCCAGCAGCTTGGCTACCCTCTCTGGAAACACCATATATTTT. As protein: CASSLATLSGNTIYF.

The rearrangement joins TRBV3-1 (or the pseudogene TRBV3-2) to TRBJ2-3; 8 bases align to TRBD1. V lost 3 bases to trimming and J lost 8 bases; unmatched junction nucleotides: 1. Germline CDR1 LGHDT, CDR2 YNNKEL (reference sequence). The CDR3 runs to 12 residues. The CDR3 region is CASSHGQGTQYF. As DNA, the CDR3 is TGTGCCAGCAGCCACGGACAGGGTACGCAGTATTTT.

V usage is TRBV28 and J usage is TRBJ1-1; D is unresolved. Per germline, CDR1 MDHEN and CDR2 SYDVKM. This CDR3 region has 15 residues. Trimming took 5 bases from V and 1 from J, leaving 14 bases between them. This CDR3 is CASSHGSWKNTEAFF. DNA for the CDR3: TGTGCCAGCAGTCACGGGTCCTGGAAGAACACTGAAGCTTTCTTT.

In its sample, this clone was seen once. V gene TRBV6-5 combines with J gene TRBJ1-2; 7 bases match TRBD1. The CDR3 spans 15 residues. The V and J ends lost 8 bases and 4 bases, in that order; junction bases with no gene match: 13. Germline CDR1 reads MNHEY; CDR2 reads SVGAGI. CDR3 nucleotides: TGTGCCAGCGGGCCCTATGGACAGGAAACCTATGGCTACACCTTC. As protein: CASGPYGQETYGYTF.

V usage is TRBV7-6 and J usage is TRBJ2-1; D is uncertain. Deletions cut 4 bases from V and 5 bases from J, with 9 bases between. CDR1 SGHVS and CDR2 FNYEAQ come from the germline V gene. This CDR3 comprises 13 residues. The CDR3 DNA follows: TGTGCCAGCAGCTCGAGACGGGACAATGAGCAGTTCTTC. This codes for CASSSRRDNEQFF.

The chain links TRBV18 to TRBJ2-3; D gene uncertain. The CDR3 runs 13 residues. The V end was cut by 1 base, the J end by 6 bases, with 8 bases between. Germline lookup yields CDR1 KGHSH and CDR2 LQKENI. In DNA form, the CDR3 reads TGTGCCAGCTCACCACTCGTTGTCGATACGCAGTATTTT. Its protein product is CASSPLVVDTQYF.

CDR3 region: CASSPGQHSGNTIYF. The CDR3 coding sequence is TGTGCCAGCAGCCCGGGACAGCACTCTGGAAACACCATATATTTT. The chain couples TRBV7-8 to TRBJ1-3; 7 bases match TRBD1. The CDR3 has 15 amino acids. The trim removed 5 bases at V and 0 bases at J, leaving 4 bases unmatched. Germline loops: CDR1 SGHVS, CDR2 FQNEAQ.

Only a few counts were recorded for this clone. The DNA for the CDR3 is TGTGCCAGCAGTTACGGAGTCCGACAGGGTGGCAATCAGCCCCAGCATTTT. Amino acids: CASSYGVRQGGNQPQHF. The rearrangement uses TRBV6-2 or TRBV6-3 and TRBJ1-5; TRBD1 matches at 7 bases. Unmatched junction bases numbered 9, after V lost 2 bases and J lost 2 bases. The CDR3 loop spans 17 amino acids. The germline V gene has CDR1 MNHEY and CDR2 SVGEGT.

This chain connects TRBV4-1 to TRBJ2-7; 12 bases are a match to TRBD2. With V trimmed by 4 bases and J by 4 bases, 20 bases remained unmatched. Germline CDR1 reads MGHRA; CDR2 reads YSYEKL. The CDR3 has 20 residues. The chain's CDR3 is CASSRIPGQRTSGNDYEQYF. CDR3 DNA: TGCGCCAGCAGCCGAATACCGGGACAGAGGACTAGCGGGAACGATTACGAGCAGTACTTC.

In the case of this clone: Other nucleotide sequences from this sample produce the same CDR3. The V gene is TRBV28, the J gene TRBJ1-5; TRBD1 agrees at 9 bases. V shed 4 bases and J 5 bases; nucleotides not matched to a gene: 3. Germline loops: CDR1 MDHEN, CDR2 SYDVKM. This CDR3 contains 14 residues. CDR3 loop: CASSSGQGHQPQHF. CDR3 nucleotide sequence: TGTGCCAGCAGTTCGGGACAGGGTCATCAGCCCCAGCATTTT. Variable domain in full (rest from reference TRBV28 and TRBJ1-5): DVKVTQSSRYLVKRTGEKVFLECVQDMDHENMFWYRQDPGLGLRLIYFSYDVKMKEKGDIPEGYSVSREKKERFSLILESASTNQTSMYLCASSSGQGHQPQHFGDGTRLSIL.

The genes are TRBV7-9 and TRBJ1-5; 9 positions agree with TRBD1. The CDR3 sequence is 15 residues long. CDR1 and CDR2 from the germline V gene are SEHNR and FQNEAQ (reference sequence). Trimming removed 3 bases from V and 3 bases from J; junction bases left unmatched: 3. The CDR3 protein is CASSFGQGINQPQHF. The CDR3 region has the DNA TGTGCCAGCAGCTTCGGACAGGGGATCAATCAGCCCCAGCATTTT.

V is TRBV13 and J is TRBJ1-1, with 9 bases aligning to TRBD1. The CDR3 has 16 amino acids. CDR1 and CDR2 (germline): PRHDT, FYEKMQ (reference sequence). The ends lost 3 bases at V and 5 bases at J; junction bases unmatched: 10. DNA for the CDR3: TGTGCCAGCAGCTTCCAACTGACAGGGGGTAATACTGAAGCTTTCTTT. This translates into CASSFQLTGGNTEAFF.

The V call is TRBV7-2, the J call TRBJ2-1; 10 nucleotides line up with TRBD1. The CDR3 has 15 amino acids. Trimming at V came to 5 bases and at J to 5 bases, leaving 6 bases not matched to a gene. CDR1 and CDR2 from the germline V gene are SGHTA and FQGNSA. The CDR3 bases are TGTGCCAGCAGCGTCTGGGACAGGGGCCACAATGAGCAGTTCTTC. It is translated as CASSVWDRGHNEQFF.